Following are 2 T cell receptor beta chains from one sample sequenced in a study of T-cell reconstitution after alpha-beta-depleted transplantation in children. Unique molecular identifiers tagged the TCRbeta library. TCRdb redid the calling of the PCR reads with MiXCR, one entry per CDR3 protein. The table lists 300,000 to 400,000 distinct CDR3 sequences, less than 15% of them singletons. The sample consisted of PBMCs, taken from the stem cell graft. The receptors were gathered from a human donor who donated a stem cell graft to a child with Fanconi anemia.

The genes are TRBV6-1 and TRBJ2-5; TRBD2 agrees at 7 bases. CDR1 is MNHNS and CDR2 is SASEGT in the germline V gene. V shed 6 bases, J shed 5 bases, and the junction held 9 bases outside the gene matches. The CDR3 contains 14 residues. The CDR3 protein is CASSFDPGGETQYF. CDR3 nucleotide sequence: TGTGCCAGCAGCTTCGACCCCGGGGGGGAGACCCAGTACTTC.

The chain has TRBV30 and TRBJ1-1; D not certain. Per the germline V gene, CDR1 is GTSNPN and CDR2 is SVGIG (reference sequence). The CDR3 sequence is 13 residues long. The V and J ends lost 1 base and 3 bases respectively, with 9 bases between them. The DNA of the CDR3 is TGTGCCTGGAGTGAGGGCGAGGACACTGAAGCTTTCTTT. Its protein product is CAWSEGEDTEAFF.